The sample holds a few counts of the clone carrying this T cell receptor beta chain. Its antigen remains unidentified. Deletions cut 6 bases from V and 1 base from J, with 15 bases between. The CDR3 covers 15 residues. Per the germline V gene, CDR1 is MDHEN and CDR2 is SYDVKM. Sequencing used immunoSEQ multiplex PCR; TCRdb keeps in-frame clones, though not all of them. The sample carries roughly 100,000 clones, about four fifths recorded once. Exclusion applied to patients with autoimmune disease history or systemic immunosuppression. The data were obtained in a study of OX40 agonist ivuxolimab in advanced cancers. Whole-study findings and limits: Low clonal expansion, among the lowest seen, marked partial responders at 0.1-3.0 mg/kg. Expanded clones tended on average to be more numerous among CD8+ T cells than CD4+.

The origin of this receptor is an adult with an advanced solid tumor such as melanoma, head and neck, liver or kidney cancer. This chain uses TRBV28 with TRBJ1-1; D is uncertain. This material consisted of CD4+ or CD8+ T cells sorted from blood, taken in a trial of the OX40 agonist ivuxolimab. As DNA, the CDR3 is TGTGCCAGCAGAGAGCGCGGCAGGACGAACACTGAAGCTTTCTTT. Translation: CASRERGRTNTEAFF.